Following are 29 T cell receptor beta chains from one sample sequenced in a study of shared clonotypes between healthy human individuals. Produced via immunoSEQ multiplex PCR; TCRdb's table is partial and in-frame only. The sample shows roughly 1 million clones, around four fifths of them seen only once. Sequencing was performed on memory CD4+ T cells sorted from blood. Subset defined: CD45RA-negative fraction. The receptors come from a man in his late teens or twenties in good health.

The chain uses TRBV19 and TRBJ2-2; 7 positions agree with TRBD2. This CDR3 is 19 amino acids long. Germline CDR1 reads LNHDA; CDR2 reads SQIVND (reference sequence). The V gene end was trimmed by 0 bases and the J gene end by 5 bases; junction bases not matched to a gene: 15. The CDR3 sequence: CASSIDIPSGPRRTGELFF. The CDR3 coding sequence is TGTGCCAGTAGTATAGATATCCCTAGCGGCCCGAGGCGGACCGGGGAGCTGTTTTTT.

With regard to this clone: A read error is possible here, since a much larger clone lies one base away. The genes are TRBV20-1 and TRBJ1-4; no definite D call. Trimming cost V 5 bases and J 6 bases, with 4 bases left between them. The CDR3 contains 10 residues. Germline V CDR1 and CDR2: DFQATT, SNEGSKA (reference sequence). CDR3 in DNA: TGCAGTGCTTTAGATGAAAAACTGTTTTTT. Translated: CSALDEKLFF.

Remarks on this clone: With a far larger clone one base away, a read error is the likely cause. This chain connects TRBV11-2 to TRBJ2-1, with 9 bases lining up with TRBD2. Per the germline V gene, CDR1 is SGHAT and CDR2 is FQNNGV. This CDR3 region has 15 residues. Unmatched junction bases numbered 6, after V lost 4 bases and J lost 5 bases. CDR3 sequence (DNA): TGTGCCAGCAGCTACGGACTAGCGAGCCACAATGAGCAGTTCTTC. Translated, it gives CASSYGLASHNEQFF.

With regard to this clone: No conserved phenylalanine or tryptophan ends this CDR3, so it is likely a read error. The chain links TRBV30 to TRBJ2-7, with a possible D match to TRBD2 (6 bases). The CDR3 runs to 13 residues. Germline V lookup: CDR1 GTSNPN, CDR2 SVGIG (reference sequence). Trimming shortened V by 3 bases and J by 0 bases, and 9 bases separated the two germline ends. Here the CDR3 reads CAWSREFSYEQYL. CDR3 sequence (DNA): TGTGCCTGGAGCCGGGAGTTCTCCTACGAGCAGTACCTC.

The chain's CDR3 is CASSWPDGATNEKLFF. Here the CDR3 DNA reads TGTGCCAGCAGCTGGCCCGACGGTGCAACTAATGAAAAACTGTTTTTT. The chain is built from TRBV7-4 and TRBJ1-4; D uncertain. Germline-derived CDR1 and CDR2 are SGHVT and SQSDAQ. The CDR3 has 16 amino acids. V was trimmed by 4 bases and J by 0 bases, leaving 12 bases between them. Filled out from reference TRBV7-4 and TRBJ1-4, the complete variable domain reads GAGVSQSPRYKVAKRGRDVALRCDSISGHVTLYWYRQTLGQGSEVLTYSQSDAQRDKSGRPSGRFSAERPERSVSTLKIQRTEQGDSAVYLCASSWPDGATNEKLFFGSGTQLSVL.

The chain is built from TRBV5-1 and TRBJ2-3; tentative D call: TRBD2 (5 bases). Trimming left V 6 bases short and J 1 base short, with 9 bases between. Germline V gene lookup returns CDR1 SGHRS and CDR2 YFSETQ. The CDR3 consists of 13 residues. The CDR3 spells CASKIGGTDTQYF. CDR3 in DNA: TGCGCCAGCAAGATCGGGGGCACAGATACGCAGTATTTT.

The rearrangement uses TRBV15 and TRBJ2-5; TRBD2 might be the D (6 bases). Germline V CDR1 and CDR2: LNHNV, YYDKDF (reference sequence). This CDR3 region has 18 residues. V shed 0 bases and J shed 4 bases, with 21 bases lying between them. CDR3 in amino acids: CATSRDSGPGPRGETQYF. DNA of the CDR3: TGTGCCACCAGCAGAGATAGCGGCCCGGGACCCAGAGGAGAGACCCAGTACTTC.

This clone was observed a handful of times. The J gene is TRBJ2-1, the V gene TRBV11-2; 10 nucleotides align to TRBD2. V trimming: 5 bases; J trimming: 7 bases; junction bases outside the gene matches: 8. Germline V lookup: CDR1 SGHAT, CDR2 FQNNGV. The CDR3 has 15 amino acids. The CDR3 loop reads CASSPIAGGWNEQFF. DNA for the CDR3: TGTGCCAGCAGCCCGATAGCGGGAGGTTGGAATGAGCAGTTCTTC. The full variable domain, with the rest looked up from reference TRBV11-2 and TRBJ2-1, is EAGVAQSPRYKIIEKRQSVAFWCNPISGHATLYWYQQILGQGPKLLIQFQNNGVVDDSQLPKDRFSAERLKGVDSTLKIQPAKLEDSAVYLCASSPIAGGWNEQFFGPGTRLTVL.

In its sample, this clone was seen once. This sequence joins TRBV19 and TRBJ1-1; 9 bases align to TRBD1. Germline V gene sequence: CDR1 LNHDA, CDR2 SQIVND (reference sequence). The length of the CDR3 is 15 residues. Trimming cost V 5 bases and J 4 bases; bases outside gene matches: 8. CDR3 protein: CASSALQGAGTEAFF. CDR3 in DNA: TGTGCCAGTAGTGCTCTACAGGGGGCCGGCACTGAAGCTTTCTTT.

This clone was observed a few times. The chain joins TRBV19 to TRBJ2-3, with D possibly TRBD2 on 5 matching bases. CDR3 length equals 16 residues. V was cut by 4 bases and J by 0 bases, with 14 bases left in between. The germline CDR1 and CDR2 sequences are LNHDA and SQIVND (reference sequence). The DNA of the CDR3 is TGTGCCAGTAGTACGCCCAGAGCGGACAGCACAGATACGCAGTATTTT. Translated: CASSTPRADSTDTQYF.

This chain joins TRBV6-5 and TRBJ1-5, with unresolved D. Trimming removed 4 bases from V and 6 bases from J, with 10 bases in between. In germline, CDR1 is MNHEY, CDR2 SVGAGI. CDR3 length equals 13 residues. CDR3 nucleotides: TGTGCCAGCAGTTCGGTTAGCGGTCAGCCCCAGCATTTT. This codes for CASSSVSGQPQHF.

The V gene is TRBV7-9, the J gene TRBJ2-7; 11 bases are a match to TRBD2. The CDR3 loop spans 14 amino acids. Trimming cost V 4 bases and J 3 bases; bases outside gene matches: 2. Germline lookup yields CDR1 SEHNR and CDR2 FQNEAQ (reference sequence). CDR3 protein: CASSSSGGIYEQYF. In DNA form, the CDR3 reads TGTGCCAGCAGCTCTAGCGGGGGGATCTACGAGCAGTACTTC.

The genes are TRBV18 and TRBJ1-4; 9 nucleotides align to TRBD1. The CDR3 runs 14 residues. CDR1 KGHSH and CDR2 LQKENI come from the germline V gene. The junction had 9 bases not matched to a gene; V was cut back by 4 bases and J by 12 bases. CDR3 protein: CASSRGQGLGELFF. DNA of the CDR3: TGTGCCAGCTCACGCGGACAGGGGCTCGGGGAACTGTTTTTT.

The rearrangement uses TRBV9 and TRBJ2-7; D is undetermined. The CDR3 totals 15 residues. Trimming left V 0 bases short and J 3 bases short, with 13 bases between. From germline, CDR1 is SGDLS and CDR2 YYNGEE. The CDR3 DNA follows: TGTGCCAGCAGCGTAGATAGGGTCTCTGGCTACGAGCAGTACTTC. Amino acids: CASSVDRVSGYEQYF.

J is TRBJ2-1 and V is TRBV21-1. TRBV21-1 is an annotated pseudogene. This CDR3 region has 15 residues. CDR3 DNA: TGTGCCAGCAGCAAACTCCTGGGCTCCTACAATGAGCAGTTCTTC. It is translated as CASSKLLGSYNEQFF.

This chain joins TRBV6-6 and TRBJ2-6, with 8 nucleotides matching TRBD1. CDR3 length: 16 amino acids. The J segment lost 0 bases and the V segment lost 6 bases, leaving 4 bases of the junction unmatched. Looked up from germline, CDR1 is MNHNY and CDR2 is SVGAGI (reference sequence). The CDR3 DNA reads as TGTGCCAGCAGCTACGGGACAGGCTCTGGGGCCAACGTCCTGACTTTC. Its translation: CASSYGTGSGANVLTF.

The chain employs TRBV30 and TRBJ1-4; no clear D. This CDR3 is 12 amino acids long. V lost 5 bases and J 6 bases, leaving 10 bases between the germline ends. Germline lookup yields CDR1 GTSNPN and CDR2 SVGIG (reference sequence). As DNA, the CDR3 is TGTGCCTGGTTGGAGGGTGATGAAAAACTGTTTTTT. This encodes CAWLEGDEKLFF.

The genes are TRBV18 and TRBJ1-6; TRBD1 agrees at 8 bases. The germline V gene encodes CDR1 KGHSH and CDR2 LQKENI. The trim removed 5 bases at V and 8 bases at J, leaving 8 bases unmatched. This CDR3 spans 15 amino acids. The CDR3 bases are TGTGCCAGCTCAGATACGGACAGGGCCGATTCACCCCTCCACTTT. This encodes CASSDTDRADSPLHF.

J is TRBJ2-5 and V is TRBV5-4, with D perhaps assigned TRBD1 or TRBD2 (7 bases each). Germline lookup yields CDR1 SGHNT and CDR2 YYREEE (reference sequence). The germline V and J ends were trimmed by 5 bases and 1 base, with 15 bases remaining between them. The CDR3 extends over 15 amino acids. The CDR3 DNA reads as TGTGCCAGCAGTCCAGGGGGGGGGACCCAAGAGACCCAGTACTTC. Protein: CASSPGGGTQETQYF.

In its sample, this clone was seen once. This sample includes further DNA sequences coding for the same CDR3. The chain recombines TRBV5-1 with TRBJ2-3; D unclear. CDR3 length: 14 residues. The ends were cut back, 0 bases at V and 1 base at J, with 6 bases in the middle. The germline V gene encodes CDR1 SGHRS and CDR2 YFSETQ. The CDR3 spells CASSLGAGTDTQYF. As DNA, the CDR3 is TGCGCCAGCAGCTTGGGAGCAGGCACAGATACGCAGTATTTT.

The chain couples TRBV19 to TRBJ2-7; 8 bases are a match to TRBD2. With V trimmed by 6 bases and J by 3 bases, 16 bases remained unmatched. Germline CDR1 reads LNHDA; CDR2 reads SQIVND (reference sequence). The CDR3 contains 17 residues. In DNA, the CDR3 is TGTGCCAGTAGCGCGGTTAAAGGACTAGCCCTACTCTACGAGCAGTACTTC. Its protein is CASSAVKGLALLYEQYF.

The chain recombines TRBV18 with TRBJ2-7, with unresolved D. The CDR3 runs 12 residues. Germline assignment: CDR1 KGHSH and CDR2 LQKENI. V was shortened by 6 bases and J by 7 bases, with 13 bases between the two germline ends. The CDR3 coding sequence is TGTGCCAGCTCGCCGGGCCACTCGGAGCAGTACTTC. This gives the protein CASSPGHSEQYF. Full variable domain (remainder filled in from reference TRBV18 and TRBJ2-7): NAGVMQNPRHLVRRRGQEARLRCSPMKGHSHVYWYRQLPEEGLKFMVYLQKENIIDESGMPKERFSAEFPKEGPSILRIQQVVRGDSAAYFCASSPGHSEQYFGPGTRLTVT.

The rearrangement links TRBV5-6 to TRBJ2-2; D is perhaps TRBD1 or TRBD2 (5 bases each). V was shortened by 0 bases and J by 0 bases, with 6 bases between the two germline ends. CDR3 length: 15 amino acids. Looked up from germline, CDR1 is SGHDT and CDR2 is YYEEEE. The CDR3 here is CASSLGGTNTGELFF. DNA for the CDR3: TGTGCCAGCAGCTTGGGGGGGACGAACACCGGGGAGCTGTTTTTT.

The table lists this clone with a few counts. This chain links TRBV11-2 with TRBJ2-3; 12 nucleotides agree with TRBD2. J gave up 4 bases and V 0 bases, and 5 bases lay outside the gene matches. The CDR3 consists of 17 residues. Looked up from germline, CDR1 is SGHAT and CDR2 is FQNNGV. CDR3 sequence reads: CASSLESTSGRSDTQYF. Here the CDR3 DNA reads TGTGCCAGCAGCTTAGAGAGTACTAGCGGGAGGTCAGATACGCAGTATTTT.

The CDR3 DNA is TGTGCCAGCAGCTTCGGGACAGGTCACGCTGGGGATACGCAGTATTTT. Translation: CASSFGTGHAGDTQYF. This chain uses TRBV5-4 with TRBJ2-3; 8 bases map to TRBD1. With V trimmed by 2 bases and J by 6 bases, 11 bases remained unmatched. This CDR3 region has 16 residues. Per germline, CDR1 SGHNT and CDR2 YYREEE (reference sequence).

The J gene is TRBJ2-3, the V gene TRBV25-1; tentatively, D is TRBD2 (6 bases). The germline V gene encodes CDR1 MGHDK and CDR2 SYGVNS. Trimming took 3 bases from V and 6 from J, leaving 13 bases between them. This CDR3 region has 14 residues. The CDR3 loop is CASSDLASGDTQYF. The DNA for the CDR3 is TGTGCCAGCAGTGACCTAGCGTCAGGGGATACGCAGTATTTT.

The chain couples TRBV6-5 to TRBJ1-1; 10 positions match TRBD1. Germline V CDR1 and CDR2: MNHEY, SVGAGI. Trimming took 6 bases from V and 4 from J; bases not matched to a gene: 2. The CDR3 is made up of 13 amino acids. As DNA, the CDR3 is TGTGCCAGCAGGGGACAGGGGAGCACTGAAGCTTTCTTT. Its protein product is CASRGQGSTEAFF.

This rearrangement joins TRBV5-6 to TRBJ2-1; D is uncertain. V was pared by 5 bases and J by 0 bases, with 12 bases between. Germline V gene lookup returns CDR1 SGHDT and CDR2 YYEEEE. The CDR3 has 15 residues. In DNA, the CDR3 is TGTGCCAGCAGATATCGCAGAAGCTCCTACAATGAGCAGTTCTTC. As protein: CASRYRRSSYNEQFF.

The rearrangement joins TRBV30 to TRBJ1-3, with 9 nucleotides matching TRBD1. V lost 5 bases to trimming and J lost 0 bases; unmatched junction nucleotides: 2. CDR1 and CDR2 (germline): GTSNPN, SVGIG (reference sequence). The CDR3 is made up of 14 amino acids. The CDR3 is CAWEGQGSGNTIYF. CDR3 bases: TGTGCCTGGGAGGGACAGGGCTCTGGAAACACCATATATTTT.